This is a list of T cell receptor beta chains from one sample in a study of PD-1 blockade in classical Hodgkin lymphoma. Assay: immunoSEQ multiplex PCR; the TCRdb copy retains only in-frame clones and omits some. The sample gives nearly 50,000 clones, about 75% of which show up once; 9.5% to 15% is in the top ten. The starting material was peripheral blood mononuclear cells (PBMCs), obtained before the fourth cycle of nivolumab. Every receptor here comes from a human donor with classical Hodgkin lymphoma. Each CDR3 is given with its conserved first and last residue. A D gene is named only where the DNA matches it firmly. The size entry is marked missing in some rows and otherwise reads once, few, many or a size class.

many,TRBJ2-1,TRBV10-3,TRBD2,CAISEQNLAGGYNEQFF,TGTGCCATCAGTGAGCAGAACTTAGCGGGAGGATACAATGAGCAGTTCTTC
.,TRBJ2-3,TRBV19,.,CASSIPLRTDTQYF,TGTGCCAGTAGTATCCCACTGCGCACAGATACGCAGTATTTT
.,TRBJ2-7,TRBV4-1,.,CASSQDGLKQYF,TGCGCCAGCAGCCAAGATGGATTGAAGCAGTACTTC
.,TRBJ2-2,TRBV28,.,CVSSLQVFLGTGELFF,TGTGTCAGCAGTTTACAGGTCTTTCTCGGCACCGGGGAGCTGTTTTTT
few,TRBJ2-1,TRBV7-2,TRBD2,CASSLVTGGAPEQFF,TGTGCCAGCAGCTTAGTTACGGGAGGGGCCCCGGAGCAGTTCTTC
.,TRBJ2-2,TRBV7-2,.,CASSPRGTGELFF,TGTGCCAGCAGCCCGAGGGGGACCGGGGAGCTGTTTTTT
few,TRBJ2-7,TRBV10-2,.,CASSEVTRVYEQYF,TGCGCCAGCAGTGAAGTCACCAGGGTCTACGAGCAGTACTTC
.,TRBJ2-7,TRBV7-2,.,CASSFNGAFSEQYF,TGTGCCAGCAGCTTTAACGGGGCGTTCTCCGAGCAGTACTTC
.,TRBJ2-5,TRBV5-1,.,CASSSRTPPGTQYF,TGCGCCAGCAGCTCAAGGACGCCCCCCGGGACCCAGTACTTC
.,TRBJ1-1,TRBV19,.,CASRSGPEAFF,TGTGCCAGTAGATCAGGGCCTGAAGCTTTCTTT
.,TRBJ1-5,TRBV28,.,CASSPGGPGNQPQHF,TGTGCCAGCAGTCCCGGGGGGCCCGGCAATCAGCCCCAGCATTTT
.,TRBJ1-6,TRBV5-1,.,CASSLEGWDSPLHF,TGCGCCAGCAGCTTGGAAGGTTGGGATTCACCCCTCCACTTT
.,TRBJ2-1,TRBV7-9,.,CASKKNEQFF,TGTGCCAGCAAAAAGAATGAGCAGTTCTTC
.,TRBJ2-5,TRBV28,TRBD2,CASRATSGIETQYF,TGTGCCAGCAGAGCTACTAGCGGGATCGAGACCCAGTACTTC
few,TRBJ2-3,TRBV27,.,CASSWVGPTDTQYF,TGTGCCAGCAGTTGGGTGGGGCCCACAGATACGCAGTATTTT
.,TRBJ2-1,TRBV6-5,.,CASSYSQVSYNEQFF,TGTGCCAGCAGTTACTCGCAGGTGAGCTACAATGAGCAGTTCTTC
.,TRBJ2-3,TRBV19,.,CASSTDFKDTQYF,TGTGCCAGTAGTACTGATTTCAAAGATACGCAGTATTTT
.,TRBJ2-1,TRBV7-8,TRBD1,CASRQSLGQGYNEQFF,TGTGCCAGCAGGCAAAGCTTGGGACAGGGGTACAATGAGCAGTTCTTC
.,TRBJ2-5,TRBV4-1,.,CASSRWGEETQYF,TGCGCCAGCAGCCGCTGGGGTGAGGAGACCCAGTACTTC
.,TRBJ2-1,TRBV5-1,TRBD2,CASSLELAGEDEQFF,TGCGCCAGCAGCTTGGAACTAGCGGGAGAGGATGAGCAGTTCTTC
.,TRBJ2-5,TRBV7-8,TRBD2,CASSLDPGGETQYF,TGTGCCAGCAGCTTAGATCCGGGGGGAGAGACCCAGTACTTC
once,TRBJ2-2,TRBV6-1,TRBD2,CASSEISGSLGATGELFF,TGTGCCAGCAGTGAAATTAGCGGGAGCCTGGGGGCTACCGGGGAGCTGTTTTTT
.,TRBJ2-1,TRBV5-1,TRBD1,CASSPRDRVVVNEQFF,TGCGCCAGCAGCCCTAGGGACAGGGTGGTCGTAAATGAGCAGTTCTTC
medium-sized,TRBJ2-3,TRBV19,TRBD2,CASSRASGSHTQYF,TGTGCCAGTAGTCGGGCTAGCGGGAGCCATACGCAGTATTTT
.,TRBJ2-2,TRBV5-4,.,CASSLEWSGTGELFF,TGTGCCAGCAGCTTGGAGTGGTCGGGCACCGGGGAGCTGTTTTTT